The clone carrying this T cell receptor beta chain has only a few counts. Its target is not known. These data belong to a study of post-analysis software for immune sequencing data. Study context: Secondary progressive, relapsing-remitting and progressive-relapsing multiple sclerosis were among the included disease courses. The study's findings and limits: Versus controls, multiple sclerosis patients showed significantly lower diversity (normalized Chao1). TRBV5-6, TRBV5-1 and TRBV20-1 belonged to a set of about 5 TRBV segments that were more frequent in patients than controls.

Prepared libraries of TCR beta cDNA carried unique molecular identifiers. With about 0.95 to 11 million T cells as the source, roughly 500,000 cDNA molecules resulted. TCRdb reprocessed the PCR reads with MiXCR, giving one entry per CDR3 protein. This sample yields hundreds of thousands of distinct CDR3 sequences, of which around 40% are seen a single time; under 2% belongs to the top ten. This CDR3 spans 17 amino acids. Germline CDR1 is SGHTA and CDR2 is FQGNSA. The V end lost 3 bases, the J end lost 7 bases, and 24 bases lay between the germline ends. The sample comprised blood. The rearrangement links TRBV7-2 to TRBJ1-2; no definite D call. The receptor's source is a girl aged 5 to 17 with multiple sclerosis. CDR3 DNA: TGTGCCAGCAGCTTTTTTCCCATGGTCGAGCACAGCGTTGGCTACACCTTC. Protein: CASSFFPMVEHSVGYTF. The full variable domain, with the rest looked up from reference TRBV7-2 and TRBJ1-2, is GAGVSQSPSNKVTEKGKDVELRCDPISGHTALYWYRQSLGQGLEFLIYFQGNSAPDKSGLPSDRFSAERTGGSVSTLTIQRTQQEDSAVYLCASSFFPMVEHSVGYTFGSGTRLTVV.